Included here is one T cell receptor (beta chain) sequence, with context. Antigen unknown. These data belong to a study of CD8 T cells in ankylosing spondylitis. Study observations and caveats: Characteristic, it appeared, of ankylosing spondylitis blood was a TCR beta motif of 7 or 8 highly homologous variants. Disease-linked clones reportedly showed significant enrichment in matched ankylosing spondylitis synovial fluid.

Quantitative 5'-RACE with molecular barcodes produced the TCR beta libraries. In TCRdb, the 5' RACE reads were re-called with MiXCR into one record per CDR3 protein. Here the sample spans a few hundred thousand distinct CDR3 sequences, under 12% being singletons. Germline V lookup: CDR1 DFQATT, CDR2 SNEGSKA (reference sequence). The CDR3 runs to 13 residues. The ends were cut back, 4 bases at V and 4 bases at J, with 13 bases in the middle. The source material was blood, either unsorted or a sorted T cell fraction (not recorded which). The chain recombines TRBV20-1 with TRBJ2-5, with D tentatively TRBD1 (6 bases). The clonotype comes from a male donor with ankylosing spondylitis or in good health (not recorded which). CDR3 nucleotides: TGCAGTGCTAACCAGGGGAAACTAGAGACCCAGTACTTC. This sequence encodes CSANQGKLETQYF.